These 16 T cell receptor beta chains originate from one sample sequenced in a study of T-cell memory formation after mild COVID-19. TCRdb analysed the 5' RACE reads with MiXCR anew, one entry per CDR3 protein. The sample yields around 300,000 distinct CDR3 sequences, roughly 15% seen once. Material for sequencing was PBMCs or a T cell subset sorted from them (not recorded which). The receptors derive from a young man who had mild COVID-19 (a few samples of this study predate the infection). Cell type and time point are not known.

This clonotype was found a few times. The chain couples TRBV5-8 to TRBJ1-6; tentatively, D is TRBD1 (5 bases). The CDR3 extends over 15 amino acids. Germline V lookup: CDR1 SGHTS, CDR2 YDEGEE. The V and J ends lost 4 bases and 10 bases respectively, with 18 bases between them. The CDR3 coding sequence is TGTGCCAGCAGCGGGGGGGGTTGGGAAAACTCACCCCTCCACTTT. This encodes CASSGGGWENSPLHF.

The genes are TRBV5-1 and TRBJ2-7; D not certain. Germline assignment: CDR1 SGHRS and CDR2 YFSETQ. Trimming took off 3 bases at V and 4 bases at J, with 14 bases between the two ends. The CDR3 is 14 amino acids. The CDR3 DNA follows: TGCGCCAGCAGCTCCAAACGCTCCCCATACGAGCAGTACTTC. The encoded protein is CASSSKRSPYEQYF.

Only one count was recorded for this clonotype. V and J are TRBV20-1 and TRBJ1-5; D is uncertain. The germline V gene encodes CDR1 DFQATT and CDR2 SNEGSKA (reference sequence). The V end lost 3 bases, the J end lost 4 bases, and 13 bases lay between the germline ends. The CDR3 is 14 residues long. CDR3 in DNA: TGCAGTGCTAGTAGATACCCCCAGAATCAGCCCCAGCATTTT. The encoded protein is CSASRYPQNQPQHF.

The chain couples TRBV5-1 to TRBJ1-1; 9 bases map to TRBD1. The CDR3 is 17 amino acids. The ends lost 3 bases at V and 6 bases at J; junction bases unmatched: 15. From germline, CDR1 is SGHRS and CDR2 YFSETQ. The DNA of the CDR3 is TGCGCCAGCAGCTCCGACACTGTGGGGACAGGGATGCCTGAAGCTTTCTTT. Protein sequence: CASSSDTVGTGMPEAFF.

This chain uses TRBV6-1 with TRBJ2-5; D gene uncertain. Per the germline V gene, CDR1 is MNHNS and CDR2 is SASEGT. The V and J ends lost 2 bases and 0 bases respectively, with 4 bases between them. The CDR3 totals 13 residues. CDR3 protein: CASSERYQETQYF. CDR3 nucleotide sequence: TGTGCCAGCAGTGAACGGTACCAAGAGACCCAGTACTTC.

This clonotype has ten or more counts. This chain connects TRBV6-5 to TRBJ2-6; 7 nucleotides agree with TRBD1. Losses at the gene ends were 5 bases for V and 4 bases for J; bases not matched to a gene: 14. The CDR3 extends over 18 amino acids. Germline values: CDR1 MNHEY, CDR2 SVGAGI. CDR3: CASSATGTVTGGANVLTF. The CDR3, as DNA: TGTGCCAGCAGTGCTACCGGGACAGTCACCGGAGGGGCCAACGTCCTGACTTTC.

In nucleotides, the CDR3 is TGCGCCAGCAGCTTGGATGAAGGGGTCTCGGCTTTCTTT. It yields the protein CASSLDEGVSAFF. V and J are TRBV5-1 and TRBJ1-1, with a weak D call TRBD1 (5 bases). The CDR3 sequence is 13 residues long. The V gene's germline CDR1 is SGHRS and CDR2 YFSETQ. V was cut by 0 bases and J by 11 bases, with 14 bases left in between.

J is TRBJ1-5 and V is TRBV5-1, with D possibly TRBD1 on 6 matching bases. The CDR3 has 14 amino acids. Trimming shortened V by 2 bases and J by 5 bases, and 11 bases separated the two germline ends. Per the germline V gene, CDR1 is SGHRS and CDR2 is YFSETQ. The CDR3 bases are TGCGCCAGCAGCTTTGGGGGGCAGGATCAGCCCCAGCATTTT. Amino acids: CASSFGGQDQPQHF. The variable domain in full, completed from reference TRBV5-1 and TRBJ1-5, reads KAGVTQTPRYLIKTRGQQVTLSCSPISGHRSVSWYQQTPGQGLQFLFEYFSETQRNKGNFPGRFSGRQFSNSRSEMNVSTLELGDSALYLCASSFGGQDQPQHFGDGTRLSIL.

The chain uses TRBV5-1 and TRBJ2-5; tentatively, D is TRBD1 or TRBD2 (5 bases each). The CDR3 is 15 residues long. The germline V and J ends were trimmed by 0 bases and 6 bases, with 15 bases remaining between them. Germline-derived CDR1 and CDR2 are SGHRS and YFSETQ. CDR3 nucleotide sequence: TGCGCCAGCAGCTTGGGCAGAGGGACCTCCCAGACCCAGTACTTC. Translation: CASSLGRGTSQTQYF.

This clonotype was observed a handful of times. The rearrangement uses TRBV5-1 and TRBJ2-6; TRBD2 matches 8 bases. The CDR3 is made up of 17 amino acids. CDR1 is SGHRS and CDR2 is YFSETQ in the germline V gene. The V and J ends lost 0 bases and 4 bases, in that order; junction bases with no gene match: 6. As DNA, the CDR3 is TGCGCCAGCAGCTTGGAACCGGGGGGGTACGGGGCCAACGTCCTGACTTTC. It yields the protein CASSLEPGGYGANVLTF.

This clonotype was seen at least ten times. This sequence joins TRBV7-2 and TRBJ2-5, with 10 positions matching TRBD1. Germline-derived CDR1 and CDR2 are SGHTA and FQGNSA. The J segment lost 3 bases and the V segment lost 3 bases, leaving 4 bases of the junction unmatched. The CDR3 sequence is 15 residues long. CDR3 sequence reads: CASSFMGTGEETQYF. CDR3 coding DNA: TGTGCCAGCAGCTTTATGGGGACAGGGGAAGAGACCCAGTACTTC.

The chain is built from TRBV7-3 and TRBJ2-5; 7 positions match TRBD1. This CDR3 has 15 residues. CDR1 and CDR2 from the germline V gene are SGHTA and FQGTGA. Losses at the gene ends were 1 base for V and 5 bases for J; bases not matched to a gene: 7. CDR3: CASSLSAGQEETQYF. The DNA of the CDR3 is TGTGCCAGCAGCTTAAGTGCTGGACAGGAGGAGACCCAGTACTTC.

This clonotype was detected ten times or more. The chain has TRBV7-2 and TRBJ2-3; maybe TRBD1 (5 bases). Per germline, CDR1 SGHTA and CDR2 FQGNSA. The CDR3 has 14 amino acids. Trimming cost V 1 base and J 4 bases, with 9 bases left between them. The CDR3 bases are TGTGCCAGCAGCTTAGGGCAGGGCTCAGATACGCAGTATTTT. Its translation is CASSLGQGSDTQYF.

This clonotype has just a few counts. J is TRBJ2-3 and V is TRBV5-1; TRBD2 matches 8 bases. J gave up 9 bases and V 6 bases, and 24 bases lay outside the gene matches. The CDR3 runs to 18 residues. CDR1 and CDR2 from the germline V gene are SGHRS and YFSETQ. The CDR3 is CASTSAGGRGALGRTQYF. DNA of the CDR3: TGCGCCAGCACTTCTGCCGGGGGGCGGGGGGCCCTGGGAAGGACGCAGTATTTT.

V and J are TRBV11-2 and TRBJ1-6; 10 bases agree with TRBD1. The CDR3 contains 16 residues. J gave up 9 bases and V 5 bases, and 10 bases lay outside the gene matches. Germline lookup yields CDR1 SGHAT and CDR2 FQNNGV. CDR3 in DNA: TGTGCCAGCAGCCAAGGACAGGGGGTCTGGGGTTCACCCCTCCACTTT. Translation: CASSQGQGVWGSPLHF.

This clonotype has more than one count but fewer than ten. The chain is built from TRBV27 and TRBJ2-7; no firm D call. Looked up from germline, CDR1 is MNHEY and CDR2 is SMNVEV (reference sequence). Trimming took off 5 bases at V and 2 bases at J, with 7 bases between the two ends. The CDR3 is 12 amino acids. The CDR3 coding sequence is TGTGCCAGCAGTCCAACCACCTACGAGCAGTACGTC. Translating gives CASSPTTYEQYV.